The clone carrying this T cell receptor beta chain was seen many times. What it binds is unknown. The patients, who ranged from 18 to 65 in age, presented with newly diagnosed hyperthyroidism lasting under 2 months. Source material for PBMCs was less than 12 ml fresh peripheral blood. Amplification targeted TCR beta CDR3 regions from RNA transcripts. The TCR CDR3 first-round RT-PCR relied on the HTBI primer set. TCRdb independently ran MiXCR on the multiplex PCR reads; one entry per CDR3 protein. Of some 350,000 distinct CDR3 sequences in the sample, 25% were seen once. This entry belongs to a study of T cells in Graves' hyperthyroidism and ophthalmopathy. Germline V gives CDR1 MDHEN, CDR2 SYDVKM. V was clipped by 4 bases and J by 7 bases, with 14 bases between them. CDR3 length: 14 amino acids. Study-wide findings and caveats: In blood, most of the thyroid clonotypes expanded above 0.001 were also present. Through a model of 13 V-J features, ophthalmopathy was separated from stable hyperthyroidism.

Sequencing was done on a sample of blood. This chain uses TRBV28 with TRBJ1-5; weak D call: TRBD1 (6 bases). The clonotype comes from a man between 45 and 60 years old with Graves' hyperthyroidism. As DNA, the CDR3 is TGTGCCAGCAGTTCCCCGGGGGGCGGACAGCCCCAGCATTTT. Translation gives CASSSPGGGQPQHF.